This TCR beta chain was captured by sequencing in a study of T cell responses to AZD1222 COVID-19 vaccine. Whether given at about 4 or about 12 weeks, second doses were pooled. This CDR3 has 14 residues. The trim removed 2 bases at V and 8 bases at J, leaving 8 bases unmatched. Germline V gene sequence: CDR1 MDHEN, CDR2 SYDVKM. Repertoires were generated with immunoSEQ multiplex PCR, while TCRdb's copy carries only in-frame clones and drops some. The repertoire consists of 140,000 to 150,000 clones, with roughly nine tenths occurring once and the leading ten covering approximately 3.8%. Study-wide findings and caveats: Repertoires were obtained solely post-peak T cell response. Spike was spanned by vaccine-associated CD4 TCRs, which were dominant at 160-218 and 743-854.

This clone was observed a single time. Its cognate antigen is unknown. This sequence joins TRBV28 and TRBJ1-2; 7 bases are a match to TRBD1. This TCR was sampled from an adult who received the AZD1222 COVID-19 vaccine. The material sequenced was peripheral blood, taken 28 days after the second AZD1222 dose. The chain's CDR3 is CASSLRPTGRGYTF. The DNA of the CDR3 is TGTGCCAGCAGTTTACGGCCGACAGGGAGGGGCTACACCTTC.